Sequencing of this T cell receptor beta chain was carried out in a study of T cells in Graves' hyperthyroidism and ophthalmopathy. The CDR3 regions of TCR beta were amplified from RNA transcripts. TCR CDR3 underwent first-round RT-PCR with the HTBI primer set. TCRdb recomputed calls from the multiplex PCR reads with MiXCR, one row per CDR3 protein. The table includes 620,000 or so distinct CDR3 sequences, approximately 15% detected once. CDR3 length: 14 amino acids. The germline gives CDR1 DFQATT, CDR2 SNEGSKA (reference sequence). Losses at the gene ends were 6 bases for V and 2 bases for J; bases not matched to a gene: 6. This clonotype was found many times.

V is TRBV20-1 and J is TRBJ2-1; 8 nucleotides agree with TRBD2. The material sequenced was blood. The origin of this receptor is a woman aged 45-60 years with Graves' ophthalmopathy. This CDR3 is CSATTSATYNEQFF. CDR3 DNA sequence: TGCAGTGCCACGACTAGCGCAACCTACAATGAGCAGTTCTTC.